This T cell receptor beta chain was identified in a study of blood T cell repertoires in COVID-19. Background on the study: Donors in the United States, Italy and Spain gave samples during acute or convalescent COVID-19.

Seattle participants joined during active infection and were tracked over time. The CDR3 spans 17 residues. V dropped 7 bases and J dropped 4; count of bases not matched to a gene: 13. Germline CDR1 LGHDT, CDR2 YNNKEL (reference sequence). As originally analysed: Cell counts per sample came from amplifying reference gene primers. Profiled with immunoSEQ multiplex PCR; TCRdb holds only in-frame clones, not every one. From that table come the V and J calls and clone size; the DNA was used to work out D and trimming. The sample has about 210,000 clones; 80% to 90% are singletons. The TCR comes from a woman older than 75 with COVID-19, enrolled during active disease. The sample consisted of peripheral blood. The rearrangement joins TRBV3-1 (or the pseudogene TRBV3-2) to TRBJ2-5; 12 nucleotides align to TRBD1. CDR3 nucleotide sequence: TGTGCCAGCACCCTCCGGGACAGGGGGCGAGAAGGAGAGACCCAGTACTTC. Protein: CASTLRDRGREGETQYF.